The clone carrying this T cell receptor (beta chain) was seen only once. Original handling: Researchers report that nucleated cell counts were estimated from reference gene primer amplification. Method: immunoSEQ multiplex PCR; TCRdb's copy keeps in-frame clones and lacks some. That table supplies the V and J calls and clone size; D and trimming were determined from the DNA. The data hold over 85,000 clones, with about 85% observed a single time. This sample is part of a study of blood T cell repertoires in COVID-19. Background on the study: The United States, Italy and Spain supplied acute and convalescent COVID-19 samples. Nucleic acid was either cDNA or gDNA, and it came from T cells, B-cell-depleted T cells, or PBMCs.

CDR3 size: 14 residues. Germline CDR1 MNHEY, CDR2 SVGAGI. Trimming cost V 2 bases and J 3 bases, with 11 bases left between them. The receptor was isolated from a woman older than 75 with COVID-19, enrolled during active disease. The specimen sequenced was peripheral blood. V is TRBV6-5 and J is TRBJ2-7; D perhaps matches TRBD2 (5 bases). CDR3 amino acids: CASSYGRSGYEQYF. As DNA, the CDR3 is TGTGCCAGCAGTTACGGAAGGAGCGGCTACGAGCAGTACTTC.